This record covers a single T cell receptor beta chain. What it binds is not known. This entry comes from a study of Ad26.COV2.S vaccination and SARS-CoV-2 variants. TCRdb keeps only in-frame clones here, not all; method: immunoSEQ multiplex PCR. The table lists 300,000 to 450,000 clones, roughly 94% of them singletons, with under 5% in the top ten. General study findings and limits: Individuals receiving vaccine had higher spike-specific TCR breadth than placebo recipients did. Reported findings describe substantial breadth in spike-specific CD8+ and CD4+ T cell responses following vaccination.

Specimen: peripheral blood, collected after recovery from COVID-19. This TCR was recovered from a human donor who had recovered from COVID-19.

CDR3 amino acids: CAISGTSGLQPNNEQFF. CDR3 nucleotide sequence: TGTGCCATCAGTGGGACTAGCGGACTACAGCCTAACAATGAGCAGTTCTTC. The rearrangement links TRBV10-3 to TRBJ2-1, with TRBD2 matching over 10 bases. V shed 4 bases, J shed 5 bases, and the junction held 11 bases outside the gene matches. Germline CDR1 ENHRY, CDR2 SYGVKD. The CDR3 is 17 amino acids.